This T cell receptor (beta chain) was found in a study of shared clonotypes between healthy human individuals. Study-wide background: With ages of 18 to 49, the donors were two women and a few men.

Replicate PCRs run on sorted subsets employed approximately 200 ng DNA, around 31,000 T cell genomes. Clones were sequenced by immunoSEQ multiplex PCR, and TCRdb holds only the in-frame ones, with some missing. The sample consists of fewer than 2.5 million clones, 80% to 95% of them appearing once. Trimming left V 8 bases short and J 3 bases short, with 9 bases between. This CDR3 contains 11 residues. CDR1 GTSNPN and CDR2 SVGIG come from the germline V gene (reference sequence). For this clone: Antigen: not known.

General study points: In contrast to clonotypes shared by all four donors, non-shared clonotypes had lower generation probabilities. A handful of donors held roughly 5% of naive CD4 clonotypes in common.

The sequence derives from a man aged 18 to 30 in good health. Some clones in this sample may be carry-over from other donors' samples. Sequencing input: naive CD4+ T cells from PBMCs. The subset: CD45RA+ positively selected. This rearrangement joins TRBV30 to TRBJ2-3, with D possibly being TRBD2 (6 bases). The CDR3 loop reads CAGSGTDTQYF. CDR3 in DNA: TGTGCCGGCAGCGGGACAGATACGCAGTATTTT. Using reference TRBV30 and TRBJ2-3 for the parts outside the CDR3, the full variable domain is SQTIHQWPATLVQPVGSPLSLECTVEGTSNPNLYWYRQAAGRGLQLLFYSVGIGQISSEVPQNLSASRPQDRQFILSSKKLLLSDSGFYLCAGSGTDTQYFGPGTRLTVL.